This TCR beta chain was documented in a study of beta chain features in type 1 diabetes. Study findings and constraints: Any HLA-type effect on TCRB rearrangement remained unresolved here.

Trimming removed 1 base from V and 9 bases from J, with 13 bases in between. The germline V gene has CDR1 SGHVS and CDR2 FNYEAQ. The CDR3 is 14 residues long. As concerns this clone: Antigen specificity is unknown.

Since all of the isolated RNA was reverse transcribed, expressed TCRB transcripts were what got sequenced. Libraries were prepared by immunoSEQ multiplex PCR; TCRdb keeps only in-frame clonotypes and omits some of them. This table has 220,000 or so clones, approximately 70% appearing once. This chain uses TRBV7-6 with TRBJ2-4; a possible D gene is TRBD2 (6 bases). The clonotype was recovered from a man aged 25-40 years in good health. Sequencing input: naive CD4+ T cells from blood. The DNA for the CDR3 is TGTGCCAGCAGCTTAGGCGGGGCTGGCGGCATTCAGTACTTC. Protein sequence: CASSLGGAGGIQYF.